These T cell receptor beta chains were read from a single sample in a study of blood T cell repertoires in COVID-19. Clones were sequenced by immunoSEQ multiplex PCR, and TCRdb holds only the in-frame ones, with some missing. In the table there are 25,000 to 30,000 clones, 85% to 90% of which are singletons. Source material: peripheral blood. The receptors stem from a human donor in a cohort sampled during active COVID-19. CDR3s include the opening cysteine and the closing phenylalanine or tryptophan. D genes are given only for firm matches. Not all rows give a size; the values are once, few, many and, for expanded clones, a class.

TRBV7-2	-	TRBD1	TRBJ1-1	CASSLNRGHTEAFF	TGTGCCAGCAGCCTAAACAGGGGACACACTGAAGCTTTCTTT
TRBV18	-	TRBD1	TRBJ2-3	CASSPGQGGTDTQYF	TGTGCCAGCTCACCAGGACAGGGGGGGACAGATACGCAGTATTTT
TRBV5-1	-	-	TRBJ2-1	CASRPQARGTYNEQFF	TGCGCCAGCAGACCACAGGCCCGGGGGACCTACAATGAGCAGTTCTTC
TRBV6-6	once	TRBD2	TRBJ2-2	CASSRTSGGTNTGELFF	TGTGCCAGCAGTCGGACTAGCGGGGGGACGAACACCGGGGAGCTGTTTTTT
TRBV28	once	TRBD1	TRBJ1-2	CASSPAKTGGLNYGYTF	TGTGCCAGCAGTCCCGCCAAGACAGGGGGCCTTAACTATGGCTACACCTTC
TRBV9	-	-	TRBJ2-3	CASSSGGSPTDTQYF	TGTGCCAGCAGCAGTGGGGGGAGCCCCACAGATACGCAGTATTTT
TRBV5-4	once	TRBD1	TRBJ1-4	CASSTGQGREKLFF	TGTGCCAGCAGCACCGGACAGGGGAGAGAAAAACTGTTTTTT
TRBV12-3/TRBV12-4	-	-	TRBJ2-1	CASTPTGEGEMFF	TGTGCCAGCACCCCGACAGGGGAGGGCGAAATGTTCTTC
TRBV10-3	-	TRBD1	TRBJ2-1	CAISRGQGGYNEQFF	TGTGCCATCAGTCGTGGACAGGGGGGGTACAATGAGCAGTTCTTC
TRBV4-1	-	-	TRBJ1-5	CASSPREGDNQPQHF	TGCGCCAGCAGTCCCAGGGAGGGAGACAATCAGCCCCAGCATTTT
TRBV15	-	TRBD1	TRBJ2-2	CATSRGQGAPGELFF	TGTGCCACCAGCAGAGGACAGGGGGCTCCCGGGGAGCTGTTTTTT
TRBV6-4	once	TRBD1	TRBJ1-4	CASSPGQGRESKKLFF	TGTGCCAGCAGTCCGGGACAGGGCCGAGAGAGTAAAAAACTGTTTTTT
TRBV9	-	TRBD2	TRBJ2-2	CASSATSGRVAGELFF	TGTGCCAGCAGCGCTACTAGCGGGAGAGTTGCCGGGGAGCTGTTTTTT
TRBV9	-	TRBD2	TRBJ2-2	CASSVGAGGNTGELFF	TGTGCCAGCAGCGTAGGCGCGGGGGGGAACACCGGGGAGCTGTTTTTT
TRBV7-2	-	TRBD2	TRBJ2-5	CASSLTGTSVQETQYF	TGTGCCAGCAGCCTAACCGGGACTAGCGTTCAAGAGACCCAGTACTTC
TRBV6-5	-	TRBD1	TRBJ2-7	CASSPSGQGLYEQYF	TGTGCCAGCAGCCCCAGCGGACAGGGGCTATACGAGCAGTACTTC
TRBV2	-	TRBD2	TRBJ2-7	CASSRGGGAFDYEQYF	TGTGCCAGCAGCCGGGGGGGCGGGGCTTTCGATTACGAGCAGTACTTC
TRBV7-2	-	-	TRBJ2-5	CASSLAGGKVETQYF	TGTGCCAGCAGCTTAGCGGGGGGTAAGGTAGAGACCCAGTACTTC
TRBV11-3	-	-	TRBJ2-3	CASSLRDNTDTQYF	TGTGCCAGCAGCTTACGGGATAACACAGATACGCAGTATTTT
TRBV6-1	-	-	TRBJ2-7	CASSESRSYEQYF	TGTGCCAGCAGTGAATCGAGGTCCTACGAGCAGTACTTC
TRBV6-6	-	TRBD2	TRBJ2-7	CASSPGLASPRQYF	TGTGCCAGCAGTCCGGGACTAGCGAGTCCCCGGCAGTACTTC
TRBV24-1	-	-	TRBJ2-7	CATSDWDHRVPYEQYF	TGTGCCACCAGTGATTGGGATCACAGGGTTCCCTACGAGCAGTACTTC
TRBV24-1	-	-	TRBJ1-2	CATSDSRTVGYGYTF	TGTGCCACCAGTGATTCCCGGACAGTAGGTTATGGCTACACCTTC